This T cell receptor (beta chain) derives from a study of T-cell memory formation after mild COVID-19. Study overall: TCR clusters largely stayed donor specific.

The V end was cut by 5 bases, the J end by 4 bases, with 12 bases between. The CDR3 sequence is 14 residues long. The germline gives CDR1 SGHVS, CDR2 FNYEAQ. Details on this clonotype: Its antigen is unidentified.

After 5'RACE with constant-segment primers, TCR alpha and TCR beta cDNA libraries carrying sample barcodes and UMIs were obtained. TCRdb redid the calling of the 5' RACE reads with MiXCR, one entry per CDR3 protein. The repertoire holds approximately 480,000 distinct CDR3 sequences, with 15% to 20% as singletons. Points from the study as a whole: Shrinking CD4+ clones were chiefly CM and EM; CD8+ ones were chiefly EMRA.

The sample comprised PBMCs or a T cell subset sorted from them (not recorded which). The sequence came from an adult woman who had mild COVID-19 (a few samples of this study predate the infection). Cell type and time point are not known. This sequence joins TRBV7-6 and TRBJ1-5; D remains ambiguous. The CDR3 bases are TGTGCCAGCAGCCCGTCAGGCTCGAATCAGCCCCAGCATTTT. Encoded protein: CASSPSGSNQPQHF.